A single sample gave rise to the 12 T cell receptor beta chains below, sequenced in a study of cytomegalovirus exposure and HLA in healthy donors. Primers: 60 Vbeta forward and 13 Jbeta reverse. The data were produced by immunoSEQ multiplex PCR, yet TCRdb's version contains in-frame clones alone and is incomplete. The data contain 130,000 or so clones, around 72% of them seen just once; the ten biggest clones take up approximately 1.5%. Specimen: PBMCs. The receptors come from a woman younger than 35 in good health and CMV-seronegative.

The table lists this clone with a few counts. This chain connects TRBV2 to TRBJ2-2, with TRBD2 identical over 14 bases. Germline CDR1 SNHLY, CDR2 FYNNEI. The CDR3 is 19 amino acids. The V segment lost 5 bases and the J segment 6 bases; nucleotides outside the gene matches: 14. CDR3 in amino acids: CASSPPRTSGRWSAGELFF. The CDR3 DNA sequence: TGTGCCAGCAGTCCCCCCCGGACTAGCGGGAGGTGGTCGGCCGGGGAGCTGTTTTTT.

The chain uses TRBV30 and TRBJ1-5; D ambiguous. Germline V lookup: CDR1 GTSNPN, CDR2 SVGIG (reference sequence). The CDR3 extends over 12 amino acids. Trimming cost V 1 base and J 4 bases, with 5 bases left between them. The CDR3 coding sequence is TGTGCCTGGAGTGCCCCAAATCAGCCCCAGCATTTT. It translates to CAWSAPNQPQHF.

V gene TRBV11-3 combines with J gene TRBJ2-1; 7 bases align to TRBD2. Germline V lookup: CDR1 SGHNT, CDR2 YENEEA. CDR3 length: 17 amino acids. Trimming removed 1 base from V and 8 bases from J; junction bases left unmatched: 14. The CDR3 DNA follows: TGTGCCAGCAGCTTAGGTCCCCCGGGCGGGGGAGAGGATGAGCAGTTCTTC. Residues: CASSLGPPGGGEDEQFF.

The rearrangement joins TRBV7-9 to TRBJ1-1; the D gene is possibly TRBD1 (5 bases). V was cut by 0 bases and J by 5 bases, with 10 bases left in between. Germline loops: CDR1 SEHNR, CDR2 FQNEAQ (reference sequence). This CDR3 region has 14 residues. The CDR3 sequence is CASSLAGAGTEAFF. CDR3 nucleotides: TGTGCCAGCAGCTTAGCAGGGGCCGGGACTGAAGCTTTCTTT.

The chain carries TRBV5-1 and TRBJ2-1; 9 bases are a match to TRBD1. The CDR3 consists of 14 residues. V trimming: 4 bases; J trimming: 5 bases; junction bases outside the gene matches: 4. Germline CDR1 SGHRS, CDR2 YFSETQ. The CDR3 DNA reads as TGCGCCAGCAGCCATAGACAGGGGGACAATGAGCAGTTCTTC. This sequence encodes CASSHRQGDNEQFF.

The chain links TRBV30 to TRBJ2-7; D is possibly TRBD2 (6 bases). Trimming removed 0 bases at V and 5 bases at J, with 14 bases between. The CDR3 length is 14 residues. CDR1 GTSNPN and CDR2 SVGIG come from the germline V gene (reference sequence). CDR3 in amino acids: CAWSVRQGGDEQYF. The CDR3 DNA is TGTGCCTGGAGTGTAAGGCAGGGAGGCGACGAGCAGTACTTC.

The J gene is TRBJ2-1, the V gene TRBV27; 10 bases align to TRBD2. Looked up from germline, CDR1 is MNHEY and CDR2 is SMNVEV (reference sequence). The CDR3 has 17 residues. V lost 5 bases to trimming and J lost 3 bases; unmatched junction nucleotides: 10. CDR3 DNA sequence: TGTGCCAGCAGTCGACATCTAGCGGGAGTGATCTACAATGAGCAGTTCTTC. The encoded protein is CASSRHLAGVIYNEQFF.

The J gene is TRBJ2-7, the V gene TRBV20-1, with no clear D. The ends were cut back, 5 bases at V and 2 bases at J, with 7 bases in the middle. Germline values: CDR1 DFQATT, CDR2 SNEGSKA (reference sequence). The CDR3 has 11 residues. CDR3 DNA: TGCAGTGCTGCGAGAACCTACGAGCAGTACTTC. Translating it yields CSAARTYEQYF.

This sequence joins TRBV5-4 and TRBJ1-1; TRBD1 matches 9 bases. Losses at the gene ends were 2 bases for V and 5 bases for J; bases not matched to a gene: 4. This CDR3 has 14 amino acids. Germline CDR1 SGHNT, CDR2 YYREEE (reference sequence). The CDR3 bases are TGTGCCAGCAGCTTCTTACAGGGGGCTACTGAAGCTTTCTTT. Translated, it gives CASSFLQGATEAFF.

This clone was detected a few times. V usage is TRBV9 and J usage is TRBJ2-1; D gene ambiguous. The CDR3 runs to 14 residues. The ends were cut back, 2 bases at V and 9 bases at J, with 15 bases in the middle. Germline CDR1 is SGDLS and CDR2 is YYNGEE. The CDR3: CASSVSPSLGEQFF. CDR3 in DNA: TGTGCCAGCAGCGTCTCCCCGAGTCTAGGTGAGCAGTTCTTC.

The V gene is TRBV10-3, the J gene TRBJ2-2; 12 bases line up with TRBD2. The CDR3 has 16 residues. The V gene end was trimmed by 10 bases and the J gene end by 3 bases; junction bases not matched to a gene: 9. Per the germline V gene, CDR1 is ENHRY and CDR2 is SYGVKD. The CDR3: CATSRASGRDTGELFF. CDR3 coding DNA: TGTGCCACCTCTCGGGCTAGCGGGAGGGACACCGGGGAGCTGTTTTTT.

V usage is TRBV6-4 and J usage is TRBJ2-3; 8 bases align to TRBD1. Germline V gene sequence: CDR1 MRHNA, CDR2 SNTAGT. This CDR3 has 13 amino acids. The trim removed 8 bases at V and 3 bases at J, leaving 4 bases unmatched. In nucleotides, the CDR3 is TGTGCCAGCGGGGGGACAGGAACAGATACGCAGTATTTT. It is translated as CASGGTGTDTQYF.